This is a list of T cell receptor beta chains from one sample in a study of T cells after posttransplantation cyclophosphamide. Clones were sequenced by immunoSEQ multiplex PCR, and TCRdb holds only the in-frame ones, with some missing. Recorded here are about 12,000 clones, with no singletons, and the ten leading clones hold more than 7%. Sequenced: PBMCs. These receptor sequences come from a woman between 40 and 50 years old in good health, CMV-negative, and a related stem cell transplant donor. Each CDR3 is given with its conserved first and last residue. A D gene is named only where the DNA matches it firmly. Some rows have no size entry. The others give once, few or many, or a class for an expanded clone.

d_gene: NA
v_gene: TRBV6-2/TRBV6-3
abundance: many
j_gene: TRBJ2-7
CDR3aa: CASSMGGLRTGLYEQYF
CDR3nt: TGTGCCAGCAGCATGGGGGGTCTGCGGACAGGACTATACGAGCAGTACTTC

d_gene: TRBD2
v_gene: TRBV12-3/TRBV12-4
abundance: few
j_gene: TRBJ2-5
CDR3aa: CASRQTSGRGTQYF
CDR3nt: TGTGCCAGCAGACAGACTAGCGGGAGAGGGACCCAGTACTTC

d_gene: TRBD2
v_gene: TRBV18
abundance: many
j_gene: TRBJ2-1
CDR3aa: CASSPRGGANEQFF
CDR3nt: TGTGCCAGCTCACCCCGCGGGGGGGCGAATGAGCAGTTCTTC

d_gene: TRBD2
v_gene: TRBV5-5
abundance: many
j_gene: TRBJ2-5
CDR3aa: CASSSLAGGIQETQYF
CDR3nt: TGTGCCAGCAGCTCTCTAGCGGGGGGTATCCAAGAGACCCAGTACTTC

d_gene: TRBD1
v_gene: TRBV6-5
abundance: many
j_gene: TRBJ1-1
CDR3aa: CASSPPVRGSTEAFF
CDR3nt: TGTGCCAGCAGCCCACCGGTCAGGGGGAGCACTGAAGCTTTCTTT

d_gene: TRBD1
v_gene: TRBV15
abundance: many
j_gene: TRBJ2-1
CDR3aa: CATSADRAPLNEQFF
CDR3nt: TGTGCCACCAGCGCTGACAGGGCGCCCTTGAATGAGCAGTTCTTC

d_gene: TRBD2
v_gene: TRBV6-5
abundance: many
j_gene: TRBJ2-3
CDR3aa: CASSYSGGGTDTQYF
CDR3nt: TGTGCCAGCAGTTACTCCGGGGGGGGCACAGATACGCAGTATTTT

d_gene: NA
v_gene: TRBV27
abundance: many
j_gene: TRBJ2-1
CDR3aa: CASRPSTFNEQFF
CDR3nt: TGTGCCAGCAGACCTAGTACTTTTAATGAGCAGTTCTTC

d_gene: NA
v_gene: TRBV5-4
abundance: NA
j_gene: TRBJ2-3
CDR3aa: CASSPPPPADTQYF
CDR3nt: TGTGCCAGCAGCCCACCCCCACCGGCAGATACGCAGTATTTT

d_gene: TRBD2
v_gene: TRBV5-1
abundance: many
j_gene: TRBJ2-1
CDR3aa: CASSELAGGIYNEQFF
CDR3nt: TGCGCCAGCAGCGAATTAGCGGGAGGAATTTACAATGAGCAGTTCTTC

d_gene: TRBD2
v_gene: TRBV7-3
abundance: many
j_gene: TRBJ2-1
CDR3aa: CASSIAGVGNEQFF
CDR3nt: TGTGCCAGCTCCATAGCGGGAGTGGGCAATGAGCAGTTCTTC

d_gene: NA
v_gene: TRBV6-5
abundance: many
j_gene: TRBJ1-5
CDR3aa: CASGQLYSNQPQHF
CDR3nt: TGTGCCAGCGGTCAGTTGTATAGCAATCAGCCCCAGCATTTT

d_gene: NA
v_gene: TRBV9
abundance: few
j_gene: TRBJ2-1
CDR3aa: CASSVAGTYGNNQQFF
CDR3nt: TGTGCCAGCAGCGTAGCCGGGACTTACGGAAACAATCAGCAGTTCTTC

d_gene: TRBD1
v_gene: TRBV5-4
abundance: many
j_gene: TRBJ1-3
CDR3aa: CASSLGQGARSGNTIYF
CDR3nt: TGTGCCAGCAGCTTGGGACAGGGGGCGAGGTCTGGAAACACCATATATTTT

d_gene: TRBD2
v_gene: TRBV6-2/TRBV6-3
abundance: many
j_gene: TRBJ2-7
CDR3aa: CASTKLAGVHEQYF
CDR3nt: TGTGCCAGCACAAAACTAGCGGGAGTCCACGAGCAGTACTTC

d_gene: NA
v_gene: TRBV12-5
abundance: many
j_gene: TRBJ1-5
CDR3aa: CASGPGLLTGEPQHF
CDR3nt: TGTGCTAGTGGCCCGGGATTACTAACCGGGGAGCCCCAGCATTTT

d_gene: TRBD1
v_gene: TRBV30
abundance: few
j_gene: TRBJ1-2
CDR3aa: CAWSEQGVHGYTF
CDR3nt: TGTGCCTGGAGTGAGCAGGGGGTCCATGGCTACACCTTC

d_gene: TRBD1
v_gene: TRBV7-8
abundance: many
j_gene: TRBJ1-5
CDR3aa: CASSPRDRVRQPQHF
CDR3nt: TGTGCCAGCAGTCCACGGGACAGGGTTCGTCAGCCCCAGCATTTT

d_gene: TRBD2
v_gene: TRBV5-4
abundance: many
j_gene: TRBJ2-1
CDR3aa: CASSLSPGGRYNEQFF
CDR3nt: TGTGCCAGCAGCTTGTCACCGGGGGGACGCTACAATGAGCAGTTCTTC

d_gene: TRBD1
v_gene: TRBV4-1
abundance: many
j_gene: TRBJ2-7
CDR3aa: CASSRNWDRLYEQYF
CDR3nt: TGCGCCAGCAGCCGCAATTGGGACAGACTCTACGAGCAGTACTTC

d_gene: TRBD1
v_gene: TRBV5-4
abundance: many
j_gene: TRBJ2-2
CDR3aa: CASSTRTGAGELFF
CDR3nt: TGTGCCAGCAGCACCCGGACAGGGGCCGGGGAGCTGTTTTTT

d_gene: TRBD2
v_gene: TRBV4-3
abundance: many
j_gene: TRBJ2-7
CDR3aa: CASSQAGGRASEQYF
CDR3nt: TGCGCCAGCAGCCAAGCGGGCGGGAGGGCCTCCGAGCAGTACTTC

d_gene: NA
v_gene: TRBV14
abundance: many
j_gene: TRBJ1-1
CDR3aa: CASSLNFITEAFF
CDR3nt: TGTGCCAGCAGCCTCAACTTTATCACTGAAGCTTTCTTT

d_gene: NA
v_gene: TRBV5-5
abundance: many
j_gene: TRBJ2-1
CDR3aa: CASSRLRYNEQFF
CDR3nt: TGTGCCAGCAGCCGTCTTAGATACAATGAGCAGTTCTTC

d_gene: NA
v_gene: TRBV19
abundance: many
j_gene: TRBJ1-2
CDR3aa: CASSIPGVYGYTF
CDR3nt: TGTGCCAGTAGTATTCCAGGCGTCTATGGCTACACCTTC

d_gene: TRBD1
v_gene: TRBV7-9
abundance: few
j_gene: TRBJ1-1
CDR3aa: CASSDRVLNTEAFF
CDR3nt: TGTGCCAGCAGCGACAGGGTTCTGAACACTGAAGCTTTCTTT

d_gene: NA
v_gene: TRBV10-3
abundance: many
j_gene: TRBJ2-4
CDR3aa: CAISESTLRSIQYF
CDR3nt: TGTGCCATCAGTGAGTCCACCCTTCGCAGCATTCAGTACTTC

d_gene: TRBD1
v_gene: TRBV5-1
abundance: few
j_gene: TRBJ2-6
CDR3aa: CASSPQGQISGANVLTF
CDR3nt: TGCGCCAGCAGCCCGCAGGGACAGATCTCGGGGGCCAACGTCCTGACTTTC

d_gene: TRBD2
v_gene: TRBV4-2
abundance: many
j_gene: TRBJ2-1
CDR3aa: CASSLRTSRDEQFF
CDR3nt: TGTGCCAGCAGCCTACGGACTAGTCGGGATGAGCAGTTCTTC